This T cell receptor beta chain came from a study of cytomegalovirus exposure and HLA in healthy donors. The PCR made use of 60 Vbeta and 13 Jbeta primers. Clones were sequenced by immunoSEQ multiplex PCR, and TCRdb holds only the in-frame ones, with some missing. The sample contains 120,000 or so clones, roughly four fifths of which appear only once. The V and J ends lost 6 bases and 0 bases respectively, with 17 bases between them. The CDR3 extends over 17 amino acids. The germline V gene encodes CDR1 MNHEY and CDR2 SMNVEV (reference sequence). The chain links TRBV27 to TRBJ1-4; D is perhaps TRBD1 (6 bases). This receptor was obtained from a man in his fifties or sixties in good health and CMV-seropositive. The sample consisted of PBMCs. The CDR3 DNA reads as TGTGCCAGCAGCAAATTTATGCAGGGGACAACTAATGAAAAACTGTTTTTT. The encoded protein is CASSKFMQGTTNEKLFF. Using reference TRBV27 and TRBJ1-4 for the parts outside the CDR3, the full variable domain is EAQVTQNPRYLITVTGKKLTVTCSQNMNHEYMSWYRQDPGLGLRQIYYSMNVEVTDKGDVPEGYKVSRKEKRNFPLILESPSPNQTSLYFCASSKFMQGTTNEKLFFGSGTQLSVL.